The entry that follows covers one T cell receptor beta chain sequence. Its target is not known. TCRdb analysed the 5' RACE reads with MiXCR anew, one entry per CDR3 protein. This table holds hundreds of thousands of distinct CDR3 sequences, approximately 15% found once. The CDR3 contains 14 residues. Per the germline V gene, CDR1 is MGHRA and CDR2 is YSYEKL. V lost 8 bases and J 6 bases, leaving 17 bases between the germline ends. These data belong to a study of T-cell memory formation after mild COVID-19. Findings of the study overall: Mainly in CM and EM were contracting CD4+ clones; CD8+ were in EMRA. The appearance of some responding clones in pre-infection memory suggested that cross-reactive memory joined.

The source material was PBMCs or a T cell subset sorted from them (not recorded which). The chain uses TRBV4-1 and TRBJ1-5; a weak D match, TRBD1 (6 bases). The sequence was collected from a man aged 18 to 30 who had mild COVID-19 (a few samples of this study predate the infection). Cell type and time point are not known. The CDR3 DNA reads as TGCGCCAGCGCCGGACAGACAGTCCCTCAGCCCCAGCATTTT. Its protein product is CASAGQTVPQPQHF.